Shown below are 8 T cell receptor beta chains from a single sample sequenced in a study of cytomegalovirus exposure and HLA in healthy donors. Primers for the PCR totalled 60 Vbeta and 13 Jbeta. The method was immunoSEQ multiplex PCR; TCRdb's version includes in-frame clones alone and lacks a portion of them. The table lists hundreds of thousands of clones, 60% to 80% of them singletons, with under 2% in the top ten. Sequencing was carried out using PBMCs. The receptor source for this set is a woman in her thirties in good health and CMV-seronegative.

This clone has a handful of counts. The CDR3 is CASSFIGGADTQYF. The CDR3 nucleotides are TGTGCCAGCAGCTTCATAGGGGGAGCAGATACGCAGTATTTT. The chain recombines TRBV7-3 with TRBJ2-3; a possible D gene is TRBD1 (6 bases). This CDR3 is 14 amino acids long. Germline V lookup: CDR1 SGHTA, CDR2 FQGTGA. Trimming left V 3 bases short and J 4 bases short, with 11 bases between.

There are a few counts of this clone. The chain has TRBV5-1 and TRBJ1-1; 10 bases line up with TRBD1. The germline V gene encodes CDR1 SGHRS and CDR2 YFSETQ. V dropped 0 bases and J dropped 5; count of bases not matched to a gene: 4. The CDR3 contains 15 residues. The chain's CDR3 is CASSLGTGGSTEAFF. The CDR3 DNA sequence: TGCGCCAGCAGCTTGGGGACAGGGGGGAGTACTGAAGCTTTCTTT. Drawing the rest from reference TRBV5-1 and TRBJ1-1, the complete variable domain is KAGVTQTPRYLIKTRGQQVTLSCSPISGHRSVSWYQQTPGQGLQFLFEYFSETQRNKGNFPGRFSGRQFSNSRSEMNVSTLELGDSALYLCASSLGTGGSTEAFFGQGTRLTVV.

The CDR3 coding sequence is TGTGCCAGCAGCTCGCCAGCAGGATTGAACACTGAAGCTTTCTTT. The encoded protein is CASSSPAGLNTEAFF. J is TRBJ1-1 and V is TRBV7-6, with unresolved D. This CDR3 has 15 amino acids. Trimming left V 4 bases short and J 0 bases short, with 12 bases between. From germline, CDR1 is SGHVS and CDR2 FNYEAQ.

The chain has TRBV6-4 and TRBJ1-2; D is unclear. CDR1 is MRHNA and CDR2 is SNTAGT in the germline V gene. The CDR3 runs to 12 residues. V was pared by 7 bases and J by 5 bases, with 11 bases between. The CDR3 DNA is TGTGCCAGCATCGGGCGGGCGTATGGCTACACCTTC. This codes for CASIGRAYGYTF.

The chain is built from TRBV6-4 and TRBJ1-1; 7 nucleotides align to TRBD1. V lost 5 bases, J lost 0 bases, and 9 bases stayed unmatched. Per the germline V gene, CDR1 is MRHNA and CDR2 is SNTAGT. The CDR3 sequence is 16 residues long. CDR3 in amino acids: CASSPVWGQLNTEAFF. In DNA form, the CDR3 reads TGTGCCAGCAGTCCTGTATGGGGACAGTTGAACACTGAAGCTTTCTTT.

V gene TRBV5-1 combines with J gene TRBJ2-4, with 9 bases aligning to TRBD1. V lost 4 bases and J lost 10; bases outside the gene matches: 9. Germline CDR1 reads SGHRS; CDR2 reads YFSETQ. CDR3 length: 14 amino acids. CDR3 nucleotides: TGCGCCAGCAGCGCAGGGACAGGGAAAGGGATTCAGTACTTC. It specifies CASSAGTGKGIQYF.

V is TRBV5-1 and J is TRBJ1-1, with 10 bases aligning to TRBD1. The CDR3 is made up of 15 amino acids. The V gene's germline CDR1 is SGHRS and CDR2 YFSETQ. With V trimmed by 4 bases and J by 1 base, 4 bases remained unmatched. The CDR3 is CASSIRDRGNTEAFF. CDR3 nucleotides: TGCGCCAGCAGCATACGGGACAGGGGGAACACTGAAGCTTTCTTT. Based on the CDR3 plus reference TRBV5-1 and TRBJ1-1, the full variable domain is KAGVTQTPRYLIKTRGQQVTLSCSPISGHRSVSWYQQTPGQGLQFLFEYFSETQRNKGNFPGRFSGRQFSNSRSEMNVSTLELGDSALYLCASSIRDRGNTEAFFGQGTRLTVV.

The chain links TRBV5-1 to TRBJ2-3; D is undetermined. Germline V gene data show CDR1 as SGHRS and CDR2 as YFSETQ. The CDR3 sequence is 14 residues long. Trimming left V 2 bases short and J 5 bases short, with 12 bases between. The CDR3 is CASSLATVKDTQYF. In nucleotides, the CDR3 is TGCGCCAGCAGCTTAGCTACAGTTAAAGATACGCAGTATTTT.